Listed below are T cell receptor beta chains from one sample, sequenced in a study of vaccination effects on CD4 cells after COVID-19. Produced via immunoSEQ multiplex PCR; TCRdb's table is partial and in-frame only. The repertoire holds approximately 70,000 clones, 60% to 75% seen once, with less than 3% in the top ten. These receptors have no known antigen. This sample comprised CD4+ T cells from PBMCs cultured with HCoV-NL63 spike peptides, obtained before COVID-19 vaccination. These TCRs come from a human donor who received a COVID-19 vaccine. Both conserved end residues are part of each CDR3. The D gene is left open where the match is weak. Size is stated for part of the rows, as once, few or many counts, or as a class when the clone is expanded.

j_call | v_call | clone_size | d_call | cdr3_nt | cdr3_aa
TRBJ1-2 | TRBV6-5 | NA | NA | TGTGCCAGCAGTTACTCCGGGCGGAGAGGCGATGGCTACACCTTC | CASSYSGRRGDGYTF
TRBJ1-6 | TRBV25-1 | NA | NA | TGTGCCAGCAGTGATCGTGACGGCTCCTATAATTCACCCCTCCACTTT | CASSDRDGSYNSPLHF
TRBJ1-3 | TRBV5-1 | NA | NA | TGCGCCAGCAGCTTGGATCCGGAAAACACCATATATTTT | CASSLDPENTIYF
TRBJ2-2 | TRBV5-1 | NA | NA | TGCGCCAGCAGCTTGGACAGGGCGAACACCGGGGAGCTGTTTTTT | CASSLDRANTGELFF
TRBJ1-1 | TRBV18 | NA | TRBD1 | TGTGCCAGCTCCATCGACAGGGAACCCACTGAAGCTTTCTTT | CASSIDREPTEAFF
TRBJ2-1 | TRBV6-5 | NA | NA | TGTGCCAGCAGTTACCCACCGGGTTTCAATGAGCAGTTCTTC | CASSYPPGFNEQFF
TRBJ2-5 | TRBV18 | NA | TRBD1 | TGTGCCAGCTCCCCCCGCGGGGACAGGAGGAAGGAGACCCAGTACTTC | CASSPRGDRRKETQYF
TRBJ1-2 | TRBV9 | once | NA | TGTGCCAGCAGCGATTCACAGGGAACCTATGGCTACACCTTC | CASSDSQGTYGYTF
TRBJ1-2 | TRBV30 | NA | NA | TGTGCCTGGAGTAGGGGTTGGGGAGGCTACACCTTC | CAWSRGWGGYTF
TRBJ2-1 | TRBV2 | NA | TRBD2 | TGTGCCAGCAGTGAATTAGCGGGGGACAATGAGCAGTTCTTC | CASSELAGDNEQFF
TRBJ1-1 | TRBV12-5 | NA | NA | TGTGCTAGTGCCACTCTCGCCCCGGCTTTCTTT | CASATLAPAFF
TRBJ2-5 | TRBV4-1 | NA | NA | TGCGCCAGCAGCCAGGCGTCCGGAGAGACCCAGTACTTC | CASSQASGETQYF
TRBJ2-3 | TRBV5-1 | NA | TRBD1 | TGCGCCAGCAGCTTGGTTGGGACAGGGGAAGATACGCAGTATTTT | CASSLVGTGEDTQYF
TRBJ1-1 | TRBV12-3/TRBV12-4 | few | NA | TGTGCCAGCCTAGGGGGGGTCGGGGCTGAAGCTTTCTTT | CASLGGVGAEAFF
TRBJ2-5 | TRBV2 | NA | NA | TGTGCCAGCAAGCGGGACAACCAAGAGACCCAGTACTTC | CASKRDNQETQYF
TRBJ2-5 | TRBV7-9 | NA | TRBD1 | TGTGCCACCCGGACAGGTGAAGAGACCCAGTACTTC | CATRTGEETQYF
TRBJ1-4 | TRBV5-1 | NA | TRBD1 | TGCGCCAGCAGCCCCGGGACAGTCTATGAAAAACTGTTTTTT | CASSPGTVYEKLFF
TRBJ1-3 | TRBV9 | NA | NA | TGTGCCAGCAGCGTCGGGTGGGGGGGAAACACCATATATTTT | CASSVGWGGNTIYF
TRBJ2-1 | TRBV5-4 | NA | NA | TGTGCCAGCAGCCCGTCAACAGGTACCCACAATGAGCAGTTCTTC | CASSPSTGTHNEQFF
TRBJ1-4 | TRBV4-3 | NA | TRBD1 | TGCGCCAGCAGCCAAGACCACAGGGGAGCTAATGAAAAACTGTTTTTT | CASSQDHRGANEKLFF
TRBJ2-3 | TRBV6-5 | NA | TRBD2 | TGTGCCAGCAGTTACGGGGCGGGGGGACGTAGAGATACGCAGTATTTT | CASSYGAGGRRDTQYF
TRBJ1-2 | TRBV12-3/TRBV12-4 | few | NA | TGTGCCAGCAACCACGGGTTGTATGGCTACACCTTC | CASNHGLYGYTF
TRBJ1-2 | TRBV27 | NA | NA | TGTGCCAGCGGACAGACCGGCCCCCCCTATGGCTACACCTTC | CASGQTGPPYGYTF
TRBJ1-2 | TRBV4-1 | NA | TRBD1 | TGCGCCAGCAGCCAATATGGACAGGGGGCGGGGGGCTACACCTTC | CASSQYGQGAGGYTF
TRBJ1-1 | TRBV5-6 | NA | NA | TGTGCCAGCAGTCATGGGCTGGTGTCCGGACGGAACACTGAAGCTTTCTTT | CASSHGLVSGRNTEAFF
TRBJ1-2 | TRBV29-1 | NA | TRBD1 | TGCAGGTGGTATCGACAGGGAAACTATGGCTACACCTTC | CRWYRQGNYGYTF
TRBJ2-2 | TRBV7-9 | NA | TRBD1 | TGTGCCAGCAGCATTAACAGGGGGCAGGCCACCGGGGAGCTGTTTTTT | CASSINRGQATGELFF
TRBJ1-1 | TRBV3-1/TRBV3-2 | NA | TRBD1 | TGTGCCAGCAGCCCCCACGGACAGGGTATGAACACTGAAGCTTTCTTT | CASSPHGQGMNTEAFF
TRBJ1-1 | TRBV2 | NA | NA | TGTGCCAGCAGTGTCATGAACACTGAAGCTTTCTTT | CASSVMNTEAFF
TRBJ2-6 | TRBV9 | NA | NA | TGTGCCAGCAGCGTAGGGGGGTATGGGGCCAACGTCCTGACTTTC | CASSVGGYGANVLTF
TRBJ2-2 | TRBV24-1 | NA | NA | TGTGCCACCCTGACTGAGAACACCGGGGAGCTGTTTTTT | CATLTENTGELFF
TRBJ1-3 | TRBV28 | NA | TRBD1 | TGTGCCAGCAGTTCCCAGGGGGCGCCGGGAAACACCATATATTTT | CASSSQGAPGNTIYF
TRBJ1-5 | TRBV30 | NA | NA | TGTGCCTGGAGTGCGTTTACTCAGCCCCAGCATTTT | CAWSAFTQPQHF
TRBJ1-6 | TRBV6-2/TRBV6-3 | NA | TRBD1 | TGTGCCAGCAGTAGAGGGACAGGGAGTAATTCACCCCTCCACTTT | CASSRGTGSNSPLHF
TRBJ1-1 | TRBV5-1 | NA | TRBD1 | TGCGCCAGCAGCCCAACAGGGGGCGGAGGAGCTTTCTTT | CASSPTGGGGAFF
TRBJ1-1 | TRBV19 | NA | NA | TGTGCCAGTAGTCGACAGATAAACACTGAAGCTTTCTTT | CASSRQINTEAFF
TRBJ2-2 | TRBV15 | NA | NA | TGTGCCACCAGCAGGGCCAGGGGATCGACCGGGGAGCTGTTTTTT | CATSRARGSTGELFF
TRBJ2-3 | TRBV27 | NA | TRBD1 | TGTGCCAGCAGTTTAGGATCACAGGGGGCGGGCACAGATACGCAGTATTTT | CASSLGSQGAGTDTQYF
TRBJ2-5 | TRBV29-1 | NA | NA | TGCAGCGTCCGCAGGGGACCGGGGGAGACCCAGTACTTC | CSVRRGPGETQYF
TRBJ1-3 | TRBV4-2 | NA | NA | TGTGCCAGCAGCCAGGAAATCGGGACACCCTACCTCTCTGGAAACACCATATATTTT | CASSQEIGTPYLSGNTIYF
TRBJ2-1 | TRBV10-2 | NA | NA | TGCGCCAGCAGTGAGTTGAGGCTGGCCCATGAGCAGTTCTTC | CASSELRLAHEQFF
TRBJ1-4 | TRBV19 | NA | TRBD1 | TGTGCCAGTAATTATAAGACAGGGACATATGAAAAACTGTTTTTT | CASNYKTGTYEKLFF
TRBJ2-3 | TRBV19 | NA | TRBD1 | TGTGCCAGCCGGGGACAGAGCACAGATACGCAGTATTTT | CASRGQSTDTQYF
TRBJ2-2 | TRBV2 | NA | NA | TGTGCCAGCAGAGCCGGGGAGCTGTTTTTT | CASRAGELFF
TRBJ2-3 | TRBV3-1/TRBV3-2 | NA | TRBD2 | TGTGCCAGCAGCCGGAGGCTAGCGGGGACTAGCACAGATACGCAGTATTTT | CASSRRLAGTSTDTQYF
TRBJ2-4 | TRBV29-1 | NA | NA | TGCAGCGTTGTACTGCTTAACATTCAGTACTTC | CSVVLLNIQYF
TRBJ2-1 | TRBV18 | few | NA | TGTGCCAGCTCACCAAAGAATGAGCAGTTCTTC | CASSPKNEQFF
TRBJ2-5 | TRBV10-2 | NA | NA | TGCGCCAGCAGTGAGTCGGCCAGACAAGAGACCCAGTACTTC | CASSESARQETQYF